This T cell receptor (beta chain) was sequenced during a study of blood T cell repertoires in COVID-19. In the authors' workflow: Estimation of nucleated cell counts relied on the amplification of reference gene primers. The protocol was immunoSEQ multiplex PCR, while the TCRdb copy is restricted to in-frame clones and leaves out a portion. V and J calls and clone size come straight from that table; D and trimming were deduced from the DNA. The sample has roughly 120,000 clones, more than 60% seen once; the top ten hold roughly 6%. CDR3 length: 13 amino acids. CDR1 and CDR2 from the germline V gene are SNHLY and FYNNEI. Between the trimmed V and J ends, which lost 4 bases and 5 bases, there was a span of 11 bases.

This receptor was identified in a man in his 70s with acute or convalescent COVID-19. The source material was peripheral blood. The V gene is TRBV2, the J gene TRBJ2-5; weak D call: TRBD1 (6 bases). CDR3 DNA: TGTGCCAGCAGTGGACAGGTTGGGGAGACCCAGTACTTC. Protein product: CASSGQVGETQYF.